This T cell receptor beta chain was recorded in a study of cytomegalovirus exposure and HLA in healthy donors. CDR1 LGHNT and CDR2 FRNRAP come from the germline V gene. J gave up 4 bases and V 2 bases, and 7 bases lay outside the gene matches. The CDR3 totals 15 residues. The PCR had 60 Vbeta and 13 Jbeta primers. Method: immunoSEQ multiplex PCR; TCRdb's copy keeps in-frame clones and lacks some. This table has 150,000 to 200,000 clones, less than 90% appearing once. V gene TRBV12-5 combines with J gene TRBJ2-7; 8 bases fit TRBD2. Source material: PBMCs. The origin of this receptor is a girl under three years old in good health and CMV-seronegative. The CDR3 nucleotides read TGTGCTAGTGGTTTGACGGGGGGGGCTTGGTACGAGCAGTACTTC. This codes for CASGLTGGAWYEQYF.